The clone carrying this T cell receptor (beta chain) was detected only a few times. TCRdb reprocessed the RT-PCR reads via MiXCR and lists one record per CDR3 protein. The sample holds about 780,000 distinct CDR3 sequences, around 20% seen once. The data were taken from a study of response to subunit inactivated influenza vaccine. V shed 2 bases, J shed 0 bases, and the junction held 5 bases outside the gene matches. The CDR3 spans 17 residues. The material sequenced was PBMCs from blood, taken about 5 days after vaccination. The gene calls are TRBV12-3 or TRBV12-4 and TRBJ2-2, with 8 bases aligning to TRBD2. The clonotype originates from a man aged 45 to 65 who received an inactivated influenza vaccine. The chain's CDR3 is CASSLRFGGANTGELFF. DNA of the CDR3: TGTGCCAGCAGTTTACGGTTCGGGGGGGCGAACACCGGGGAGCTGTTTTTT.